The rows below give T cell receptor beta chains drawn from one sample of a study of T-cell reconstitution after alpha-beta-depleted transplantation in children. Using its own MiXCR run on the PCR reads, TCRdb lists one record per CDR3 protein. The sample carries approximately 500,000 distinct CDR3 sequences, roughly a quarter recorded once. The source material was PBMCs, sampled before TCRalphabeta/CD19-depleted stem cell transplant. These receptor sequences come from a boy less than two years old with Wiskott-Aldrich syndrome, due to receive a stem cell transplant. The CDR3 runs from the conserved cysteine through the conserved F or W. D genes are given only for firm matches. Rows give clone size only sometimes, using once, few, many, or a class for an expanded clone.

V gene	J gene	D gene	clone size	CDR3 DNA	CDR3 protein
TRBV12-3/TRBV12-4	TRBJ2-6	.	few	TGTGCCAGCAGTTTAATCGTGGGGGCCGGAATCCTGACTTTC	CASSLIVGAGILTF
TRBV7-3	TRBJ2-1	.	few	TGTGCCAGGGGGCTCTTGGGAGACAATGAGCAGTTCTTC	CARGLLGDNEQFF
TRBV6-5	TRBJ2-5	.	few	TGTGCCAGCAGTTACGGGATGAACTCAGGGTTTCAAGAGACCCAGTACTTC	CASSYGMNSGFQETQYF
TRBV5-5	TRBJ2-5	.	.	TGTGCCAGCAGCCCGTTTTTTGGAGGAGACCAAGAGACCCAGTACTTC	CASSPFFGGDQETQYF
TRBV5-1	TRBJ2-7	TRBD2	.	TGCGCCAGCAGCTTCGCGGGAGGGCGAGGCGAGCAGTACTTC	CASSFAGGRGEQYF
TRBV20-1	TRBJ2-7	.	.	TGCAGTGCTAGACGACTTCTCTCCTCCTACGAGCAGTACTTC	CSARRLLSSYEQYF
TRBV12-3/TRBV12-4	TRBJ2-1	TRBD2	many	TGTGCCAGCAGTCTCCGAGCGGGAGGGAGTGATGAGCAGTTCTTC	CASSLRAGGSDEQFF
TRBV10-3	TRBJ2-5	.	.	TGTGCCATCAGTGATGCGACCCAAGAGACCCAGTACTTC	CAISDATQETQYF
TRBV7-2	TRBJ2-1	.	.	TGTGCCAGCAGCTTAGCGTTACAGGATTTTACCCACAATGAGCAGTTCTTC	CASSLALQDFTHNEQFF
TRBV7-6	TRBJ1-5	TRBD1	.	TGTGCCAGCAGCTTAGGTCCGACAGGGAATGAGCCCCAGCATTTT	CASSLGPTGNEPQHF
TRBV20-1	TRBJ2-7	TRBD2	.	TGCAGTGCTAGCCTAGCGGGAGGTAGTTCCTACGAGCAGTACTTC	CSASLAGGSSYEQYF
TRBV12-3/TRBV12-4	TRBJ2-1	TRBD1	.	TGTGCCAGCAGTTTAAGTACAGGGGGAAGTAATGAGCAGTTCTTC	CASSLSTGGSNEQFF
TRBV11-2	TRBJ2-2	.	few	TGTGCCAGCAGGCCCCCAGTACCCGGGGAGCTGTTTTTT	CASRPPVPGELFF
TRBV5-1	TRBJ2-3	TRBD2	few	TGCGCCAGCAAGGATGTAGCGGGCTCAGGCACAGATACGCAGTATTTT	CASKDVAGSGTDTQYF
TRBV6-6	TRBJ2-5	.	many	TGTGCCAGCAGTTACTCGAGGGAGACCCAGTACTTC	CASSYSRETQYF
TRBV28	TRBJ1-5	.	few	TGTGCCAGCAGCAACCCAGGGCCCAATCAGCCCCAGCATTTT	CASSNPGPNQPQHF
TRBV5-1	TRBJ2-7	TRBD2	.	TGCGCCAGCAGCTTGTCTGGCGGGAGTATGAACGAGCAGTACTTC	CASSLSGGSMNEQYF
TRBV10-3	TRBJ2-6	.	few	TGTTCCATCAGTGATACGACAGGCTGGGGCTCTGGGGCCAACGTCCTGACTTTC	CSISDTTGWGSGANVLTF
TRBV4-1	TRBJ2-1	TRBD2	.	TGCGCCAGCAGCCAAATCCCCGTTAGCGGGAGTACGCATGAGCAGTTCTTC	CASSQIPVSGSTHEQFF
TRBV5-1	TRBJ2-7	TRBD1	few	TGCGCCAGCAGCTGGGATCCGACAGGGCAGACCTACGAGCAGTACTTC	CASSWDPTGQTYEQYF
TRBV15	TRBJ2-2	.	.	TGTGCCACCAGCAGAGATTTGAGGGGGGGCGGGGAGCTGTTTTTT	CATSRDLRGGGELFF
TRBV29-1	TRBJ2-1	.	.	TGCAGCGCCTTAATCATCATCAAGGGCAGGGTTGATGAGCAGTTCTTC	CSALIIIKGRVDEQFF
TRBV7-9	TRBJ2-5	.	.	TGTGCCAGCAGCTTAGGGATAGTTGGAGAGACCCAGTACTTC	CASSLGIVGETQYF
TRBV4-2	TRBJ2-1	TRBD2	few	TGTGCCAGCAGCCAAGATTTACGGCTAGCGGGAGACCACAATGAGCAGTTCTTC	CASSQDLRLAGDHNEQFF
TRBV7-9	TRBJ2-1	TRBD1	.	TGTGCCAGCAGTCAGACCGGGACAGGGGGCCATCATGAGCAGTTCTTC	CASSQTGTGGHHEQFF
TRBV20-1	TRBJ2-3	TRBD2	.	TGCAGTCCGGGACTAGCGGGATTGGGGGATACGCAGTATTTT	CSPGLAGLGDTQYF
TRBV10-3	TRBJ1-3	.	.	TGTGCCATCAGTGTTGCGACAGTCACTCTAAGGGACACCATATATTTT	CAISVATVTLRDTIYF
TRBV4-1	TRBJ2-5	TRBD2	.	TGCGCCAGCAGCTCGGGACTAGCGGGAGTTATTGAGACCCAGTACTTC	CASSSGLAGVIETQYF
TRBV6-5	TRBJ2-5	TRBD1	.	TGTGCCAGCAGTTACGACAGGGAGTGGGAGACCCAGTACTTC	CASSYDREWETQYF
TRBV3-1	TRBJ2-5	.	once	TGTGCCAGCAGCCTTGGGGCGGCAGAGACCCAGTACTTC	CASSLGAAETQYF
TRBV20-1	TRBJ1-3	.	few	TGCAGTGCTAGAGCTTCGGAGGGCAGTATGAGCTCTGGAAACACCATATATTTT	CSARASEGSMSSGNTIYF
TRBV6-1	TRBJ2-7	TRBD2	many	TGTGCCAGCGTGGGCCCAGCGGGATTCTACGAGCAGTACTTC	CASVGPAGFYEQYF
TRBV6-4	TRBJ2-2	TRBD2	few	TGTGCCAACCCCCTAAACACTACTAGCGGGAGATCCACCGGGGAGCTGTTTTTT	CANPLNTTSGRSTGELFF
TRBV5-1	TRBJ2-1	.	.	TGCGCCAGCACCCGTCCGGGGTTTGGGGAGCAGTTCTTC	CASTRPGFGEQFF
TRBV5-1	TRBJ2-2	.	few	TGCGCCAGCAGCTTGGTGTCCACCGGGGAGCTGTTTTTT	CASSLVSTGELFF
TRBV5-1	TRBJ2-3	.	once	TGCGCCAGCAGCTTGGGGGCCGGGGTAGATACGCAGTATTTT	CASSLGAGVDTQYF
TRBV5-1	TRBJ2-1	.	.	TGCGCCAGCAGCTTCATTTATAGGGGCAGGGTCAATAATGAGCAGTTCTTC	CASSFIYRGRVNNEQFF
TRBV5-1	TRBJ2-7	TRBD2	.	TGCGCCAGCAGCTTGGAGGTAACTAGCGGGACGCACGAGCAGTACTTC	CASSLEVTSGTHEQYF
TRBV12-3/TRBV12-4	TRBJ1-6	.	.	TGTGCCAGCAGTTTGGGAAATGCGGGATCACCCCTCCACTTT	CASSLGNAGSPLHF
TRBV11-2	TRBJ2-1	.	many	TGTGCCAGCAGCTCCATATTGTTTACTGAGCAGTTCTTC	CASSSILFTEQFF
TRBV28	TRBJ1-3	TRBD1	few	TGTGCCAGCAGTTTAGAGCGGGTCGGGACAGAGGTTATTTCTGGAAACACCATATATTTT	CASSLERVGTEVISGNTIYF
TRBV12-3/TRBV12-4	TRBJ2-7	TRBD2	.	TGTGCCAGCACCCTAGCGGGAGGGACCTACGAGCAGTACTTC	CASTLAGGTYEQYF
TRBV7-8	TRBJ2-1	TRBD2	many	TGTGCCAGCAGCCGGGGACTAGCGGGATACAATGAGCAGTTCTTC	CASSRGLAGYNEQFF
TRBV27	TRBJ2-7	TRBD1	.	TGTGCCAGCAGTTTGGGACCCGGGACAGACTCCTACGAGCAGTACTTC	CASSLGPGTDSYEQYF
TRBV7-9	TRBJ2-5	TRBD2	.	TGTGCCAGCAGGAATAGCGGGACAGAGACCCAGTACTTC	CASRNSGTETQYF
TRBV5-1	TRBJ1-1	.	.	TGCGCCAGCAGCTTGGGAACCGGTCTGAACACTGAAGCTTTCTTT	CASSLGTGLNTEAFF
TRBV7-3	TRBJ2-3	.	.	TGTGCCAGCAGCTTGGGTATGAGTGGGGATACGCAGTATTTT	CASSLGMSGDTQYF
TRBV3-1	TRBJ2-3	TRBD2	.	TGTGCCAGCAGAGTAGCGGGATCTGATACGCAGTATTTT	CASRVAGSDTQYF
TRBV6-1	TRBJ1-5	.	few	TGTGCCAGCAGAGGGGCAGCCTCGTTTTATAGCAATCAGCCCCAGCATTTT	CASRGAASFYSNQPQHF
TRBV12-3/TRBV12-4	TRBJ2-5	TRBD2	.	TGTGCCAGCAGTTTGCCCGGGACTAGGTTGGAGACCCAGTACTTC	CASSLPGTRLETQYF
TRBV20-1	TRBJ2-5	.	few	TGCAGTGCTAGAGATCTGGCACTCCAGGAGACCCAGTACTTC	CSARDLALQETQYF